These 25 T cell receptor beta chains originate from one sample sequenced in a study of T and B cells in COVID-19 patients. TRB rearrangements were amplified by multiplex PCR with BIOMED2 TRB-A/B primers. TCRdb redid the calling of the multiplex PCR reads with MiXCR, one entry per CDR3 protein. Of 8,000 to 10,000 distinct CDR3 sequences in the sample, 28% are singletons; the top ten hold 27%. From blood, roughly 220-550 ng of genomic DNA served as TRB template. The sequenced material came from blood. The receptors here all came from a human donor who had recovered from COVID-19.

This clonotype occurred once. This may come from a read error, since a much larger clone is one base off. The rearrangement joins TRBV6-5 to TRBJ2-7; D uncertain. The CDR3 runs to 13 residues. CDR1 MNHEY and CDR2 SVGAGI come from the germline V gene. The V and J ends lost 5 bases and 3 bases respectively, with 11 bases between them. The CDR3 protein is CASSDDMGYEQYF. The CDR3 coding sequence is TGTGCCAGCAGTGACGACATGGGCTACGAGCAGTACTTC.

This chain links TRBV19 with TRBJ1-5; 11 bases line up with TRBD1. The germline CDR1 and CDR2 sequences are LNHDA and SQIVND (reference sequence). This CDR3 comprises 16 residues. J was trimmed by 0 bases and V by 9 bases; bases with no gene match: 7. CDR3 residues: CASRDRGFTSNQPQHF. In DNA form, the CDR3 reads TGTGCCAGCCGGGACAGGGGGTTTACTAGCAATCAGCCCCAGCATTTT.

Relative to its sample, this clonotype is medium-sized. J is TRBJ1-3 and V is TRBV29-1; 8 bases fit TRBD1. The CDR3 runs to 15 residues. The ends lost 6 bases at V and 3 bases at J; junction bases unmatched: 10. Germline V CDR1 and CDR2: SQVTM, ANQGSEA. The CDR3 protein is CSVVDRGGVGNTIYF. For the CDR3, the DNA is TGCAGCGTGGTTGACAGGGGAGGCGTTGGAAACACCATATATTTT.

The chain carries TRBV27 and TRBJ1-2; possible D gene TRBD1, 5 bases. Trimming shortened V by 2 bases and J by 6 bases, and 19 bases separated the two germline ends. The CDR3 totals 16 residues. The germline V gene encodes CDR1 MNHEY and CDR2 SMNVEV (reference sequence). In DNA, the CDR3 is TGTGCCAGCAGTTTAGTGGGGTCTTCAGGGAAAAATGGCTACACCTTC. It is translated as CASSLVGSSGKNGYTF.

This clonotype was seen ten or more times. V usage is TRBV6-6 and J usage is TRBJ2-1, with D maybe TRBD1 (6 bases). Germline V gives CDR1 MNHNY, CDR2 SVGAGI (reference sequence). This CDR3 comprises 14 residues. V was cut by 6 bases and J by 7 bases, with 16 bases left in between. CDR3 in DNA: TGTGCCAGCAGCTGGGGAGAGAGGGGGAATGAGCAGTTCTTC. Protein: CASSWGERGNEQFF.

The chain recombines TRBV10-3 with TRBJ1-3; a weak D match, TRBD1 (5 bases). Deletions cut 5 bases from V and 0 bases from J, with 23 bases between. The CDR3 runs to 19 residues. Germline CDR1 ENHRY, CDR2 SYGVKD. The DNA for the CDR3 is TGTGCCATCAGTCAAGGGCTCCCAGGGAAGTTTGTCTCTGGAAACACCATATATTTT. This translates into CAISQGLPGKFVSGNTIYF.

The gene calls are TRBV30 and TRBJ1-1; D is unresolved. The CDR3 is 13 amino acids. V gave up 1 base and J gave up 3 bases, with 9 bases separating them. Per the germline V gene, CDR1 is GTSNPN and CDR2 is SVGIG (reference sequence). CDR3 DNA sequence: TGTGCCTGGAGTGGCCGAAAAGACACTGAAGCTTTCTTT. Translation: CAWSGRKDTEAFF.

The sample holds a few counts of this clonotype. V usage is TRBV6-5 and J usage is TRBJ2-7, with unresolved D. V lost 6 bases and J 2 bases, leaving 14 bases between the germline ends. This CDR3 is 14 amino acids long. Germline V gene lookup returns CDR1 MNHEY and CDR2 SVGAGI. CDR3 sequence: CASSQKNLAYEQYF. The CDR3 DNA reads as TGTGCCAGCAGCCAAAAAAACTTAGCCTACGAGCAGTACTTC.

The chain is built from TRBV28 and TRBJ2-1, with a weak D call TRBD2 (5 bases). Trimming pared 7 bases from V and 0 bases from J, leaving 16 bases between. The CDR3 covers 16 residues. Germline CDR1 MDHEN, CDR2 SYDVKM. CDR3 sequence: CASKGPSKCSYNEQFF. The CDR3, as DNA: TGTGCCAGCAAGGGTCCTAGCAAGTGCTCCTACAATGAGCAGTTCTTC.

This clonotype turned up a few times. The J gene is TRBJ1-1, the V gene TRBV18; TRBD1 might be the D (5 bases). The CDR3 is made up of 15 amino acids. CDR1 and CDR2 (germline): KGHSH, LQKENI. Trimming cost V 1 base and J 4 bases, with 13 bases left between them. The CDR3: CASSPQAAGGTEAFF. As DNA, the CDR3 is TGTGCCAGCTCACCACAGGCGGCGGGGGGCACTGAAGCTTTCTTT.

This chain links TRBV18 with TRBJ1-6; D gene unclear. Between the trimmed V and J ends, which lost 3 bases and 5 bases, there was a span of 11 bases. The CDR3 covers 15 residues. CDR1 is KGHSH and CDR2 is LQKENI in the germline V gene. DNA for the CDR3: TGTGCCAGCTCACCCATGGGCTTCAATAATTCACCCCTCCACTTT. This gives the protein CASSPMGFNNSPLHF.

By sample fraction, this clonotype is medium-sized. V gene TRBV6-2 or TRBV6-3 combines with J gene TRBJ2-7; TRBD1 might be the D (5 bases). The CDR3 spans 15 residues. The germline gives CDR1 MNHEY, CDR2 SVGEGT. Trimming took off 3 bases at V and 3 bases at J, with 15 bases between the two ends. The CDR3 DNA reads as TGTGCCAGCAGTTATGACCAGGGAACGGGCTACGAGCAGTACTTC. It is translated as CASSYDQGTGYEQYF.

V and J are TRBV12-3 or TRBV12-4 and TRBJ1-4, with 8 positions matching TRBD1. V trimming: 6 bases; J trimming: 4 bases; junction bases outside the gene matches: 7. CDR3 length: 15 amino acids. The CDR3 DNA is TGTGCCAGCAGCCTGGGCAGGGGGCTTAATGAAAAACTGTTTTTT. Its protein product is CASSLGRGLNEKLFF.

This chain connects TRBV4-3 to TRBJ1-1; perhaps TRBD1 as D (5 bases). The CDR3 consists of 14 residues. Trimming shortened V by 0 bases and J by 4 bases, and 9 bases separated the two germline ends. Germline values: CDR1 LGHNA, CDR2 YSLEER. The CDR3 DNA reads as TGCGCCAGCAGCCAAGAAGGGGTTAGCACTGAAGCTTTCTTT. Translating gives CASSQEGVSTEAFF.

The rearrangement uses TRBV7-2 and TRBJ2-5; 7 bases line up with TRBD2. The ends lost 4 bases at V and 5 bases at J; junction bases unmatched: 4. CDR1 SGHTA and CDR2 FQGNSA come from the germline V gene. The CDR3 contains 13 residues. The CDR3 bases are TGTGCCAGCAGCTCAGGGCGGGAGGAGACCCAGTACTTC. It yields the protein CASSSGREETQYF.

This clonotype was detected ten times or more. The chain uses TRBV19 and TRBJ2-5; TRBD1 matches 7 bases. The V gene end was trimmed by 5 bases and the J gene end by 0 bases; junction bases not matched to a gene: 6. The CDR3 has 15 amino acids. Per germline, CDR1 LNHDA and CDR2 SQIVND (reference sequence). The CDR3 spells CASSPGQPYQETQYF. DNA for the CDR3: TGTGCCAGTAGTCCGGGACAGCCGTACCAAGAGACCCAGTACTTC.

This clonotype has a single count. A much larger clone differs from this one at a single base, so this may be a read error. This chain connects TRBV30 to TRBJ2-5; no definite D call. The end of the DNA aligns better with TRBJ2-1, so the J call may be wrong. Germline CDR1 GTSNPN, CDR2 SVGIG (reference sequence). The CDR3 runs to 11 residues. CDR3 coding DNA: TGTGCCTGGAGTGAACAAGAGACCCAGTTCTTC. Its protein product is CAWSEQETQFF.

The rearrangement links TRBV29-1 to TRBJ1-2, with a weak D call TRBD1 (5 bases). Between the trimmed V and J ends, which lost 4 bases and 7 bases, there was a span of 10 bases. The V gene's germline CDR1 is SQVTM and CDR2 ANQGSEA. The CDR3 has 11 amino acids. The CDR3 DNA reads as TGCAGCGTTGGTGGGGCGTCTGGCTACACCTTC. It specifies CSVGGASGYTF.

V and J are TRBV13 and TRBJ2-3; D remains unclear. Germline V gene lookup returns CDR1 PRHDT and CDR2 FYEKMQ (reference sequence). V was cut by 5 bases and J by 3 bases, with 6 bases left in between. The CDR3 runs 12 residues. The CDR3 loop reads CASSLGTDTQYF. The CDR3 nucleotides read TGTGCCAGCAGCCTGGGGACAGATACGCAGTATTTT.

The chain couples TRBV19 to TRBJ2-7; TRBD2 matches at 7 bases. J was trimmed by 7 bases and V by 4 bases; bases with no gene match: 7. The CDR3 has 13 amino acids. CDR1 and CDR2 from the germline V gene are LNHDA and SQIVND (reference sequence). The CDR3 loop reads CASSRQREGEQYF. The DNA for the CDR3 is TGTGCCAGTAGTAGGCAGCGGGAAGGTGAGCAGTACTTC.

This clonotype is judged medium-sized (0.01 to 0.1%). The chain employs TRBV15 and TRBJ2-1; D not certain. CDR1 and CDR2 (germline): LNHNV, YYDKDF (reference sequence). Trimming pared 1 base from V and 9 bases from J, leaving 22 bases between. This CDR3 region has 17 residues. This chain's CDR3 is CATSRVDPSPLLGEQFF. DNA for the CDR3: TGTGCCACCAGCAGAGTGGATCCCTCCCCCCTCTTAGGTGAGCAGTTCTTC.

The table lists this clonotype with a few counts. The chain combines TRBV15 with TRBJ1-4; D possibly corresponds to TRBD1 (5 bases). Trimming removed 5 bases at V and 5 bases at J, with 15 bases between. Germline lookup yields CDR1 LNHNV and CDR2 YYDKDF (reference sequence). The length of the CDR3 is 15 residues. The DNA of the CDR3 is TGTGCCACCAGCCGGGACGACGTTATAAATGAAAAACTGTTTTTT. Protein sequence: CATSRDDVINEKLFF. The complete variable domain, with remaining parts taken from reference TRBV15 and TRBJ1-4, reads DAMVIQNPRYQVTQFGKPVTLSCSQTLNHNVMYWYQQKSSQAPKLLFHYYDKDFNNEADTPDNFQSRRPNTSFCFLDIRSPGLGDTAMYLCATSRDDVINEKLFFGSGTQLSVL.

This clonotype has at least ten counts. The chain combines TRBV6-6 with TRBJ2-1; tentatively, D is TRBD2 (6 bases). The CDR3 runs 14 residues. V lost 6 bases and J 1 base, leaving 10 bases between the germline ends. CDR1 and CDR2 from the germline V gene are MNHNY and SVGAGI (reference sequence). The CDR3 nucleotides read TGTGCCAGCAGCGGAGGGTCATCCTACAATGAGCAGTTCTTC. Its protein product is CASSGGSSYNEQFF.

This clonotype is hyperexpanded (1% or more) within its sample. The V gene is TRBV29-1, the J gene TRBJ1-1; TRBD1 agrees at 11 bases. Germline V lookup: CDR1 SQVTM, CDR2 ANQGSEA. The V gene end was trimmed by 5 bases and the J gene end by 4 bases; junction bases not matched to a gene: 6. This CDR3 is built from 14 residues. The CDR3 DNA sequence: TGCAGCGTTAGAGCCGGGACAGGGGGCACTGAAGCTTTCTTT. Its translation: CSVRAGTGGTEAFF.

This clonotype is medium-sized (0.01 to 0.1%). The chain has TRBV13 and TRBJ2-1; TRBD2 matches 8 bases. Trimming at V came to 3 bases and at J to 6 bases, leaving 4 bases not matched to a gene. This CDR3 is built from 14 residues. Per germline, CDR1 PRHDT and CDR2 FYEKMQ (reference sequence). The chain's CDR3 is CASSLSAGANEQFF. CDR3 in DNA: TGTGCCAGCAGCTTGTCAGCGGGAGCCAATGAGCAGTTCTTC.